This entry lists 13 T cell receptor beta chains sequenced from one sample in a study of PD-1 blockade in classical Hodgkin lymphoma. Clones were read by immunoSEQ multiplex PCR, and TCRdb kept only the in-frame ones, dropping some. The sample holds about 8,400 clones, 82% seen once. Time point here: cycle 4 day 1 (C4D1), after 5 to 7 weeks of nivolumab. Patients all relapsed after autologous stem cell transplantation, and there was variation in brentuximab vedotin exposure. PBMCs, once thawed, yielded CD8+ T cells isolated by magnetic negative selection. The material was CD8+ T cells from blood, obtained before the fourth cycle of nivolumab. The receptors derive from a human donor with classical Hodgkin lymphoma.

In regard to this clone: One junction end disagrees with the germline gene, perhaps due to a read error. The chain has TRBV27 and TRBJ2-3, with 8 bases aligning to TRBD1. This CDR3 region has 15 residues. The V gene's germline CDR1 is MNHEY and CDR2 SMNVEV (reference sequence). Here the CDR3 DNA reads TGTGCCAGCAGTTTATCAGGTGGAGGGACAGGTACGCAGTATTTT. Translated: CASSLSGGGTGTQYF.

The genes are TRBV15 and TRBJ1-1; no firm D call. This CDR3 comprises 16 residues. The V end was cut by 0 bases, the J end by 0 bases, with 11 bases between. CDR1 LNHNV and CDR2 YYDKDF come from the germline V gene (reference sequence). DNA of the CDR3: TGTGCCACCAGCAGAGATAATCTCGGGTTGAACACTGAAGCTTTCTTT. Residues: CATSRDNLGLNTEAFF.

This sequence joins TRBV7-9 and TRBJ2-5; 8 nucleotides agree with TRBD2. The CDR3 runs to 15 residues. The trim removed 5 bases at V and 5 bases at J, leaving 10 bases unmatched. Germline CDR1 and CDR2: SEHNR and FQNEAQ (reference sequence). This CDR3 reads CASSTGTSGMETQYF. CDR3 bases: TGTGCCAGCAGCACCGGGACTAGTGGAATGGAGACCCAGTACTTC.

The chain employs TRBV5-6 and TRBJ2-7, with D tentatively TRBD1 (6 bases). Per germline, CDR1 SGHDT and CDR2 YYEEEE. Trimming stripped 3 bases from V and 3 bases from J, with 13 bases between. This CDR3 region has 14 residues. The CDR3 sequence is CASSWWTDSYEQYF. As DNA, the CDR3 is TGTGCCAGCAGCTGGTGGACAGATAGCTACGAGCAGTACTTC. Based on the CDR3 plus reference TRBV5-6 and TRBJ2-7, the full variable domain is DAGVTQSPTHLIKTRGQQVTLRCSPKSGHDTVSWYQQALGQGPQFIFQYYEEEERQRGNFPDRFSGHQFPNYSSELNVNALLLGDSALYLCASSWWTDSYEQYFGPGTRLTVT.

The CDR3 protein is CAINVPGRTDTQYF. CDR3 coding DNA: TGTGCCATCAATGTACCGGGGCGTACAGATACGCAGTATTTT. V gene TRBV10-3 combines with J gene TRBJ2-3; D tentatively fits TRBD1 or TRBD2 (5 bases each). Between the trimmed V and J ends, which lost 7 bases and 3 bases, there was a span of 14 bases. Looked up from germline, CDR1 is ENHRY and CDR2 is SYGVKD. The CDR3 is 14 residues long.

Here the CDR3 reads CASSPSDSLAYYGYTF. The DNA for the CDR3 is TGTGCCAGCTCACCAAGCGACAGCTTGGCCTACTATGGCTACACCTTC. The chain is built from TRBV18 and TRBJ1-2; D perhaps matches TRBD1 (5 bases). The ends were cut back, 2 bases at V and 3 bases at J, with 16 bases in the middle. The V gene's germline CDR1 is KGHSH and CDR2 LQKENI. This CDR3 contains 16 residues.

This rearrangement joins TRBV28 to TRBJ1-6, with 7 nucleotides matching TRBD1. This CDR3 is 15 amino acids long. Per germline, CDR1 MDHEN and CDR2 SYDVKM. Trimming removed 7 bases from V and 6 bases from J; junction bases left unmatched: 9. Written as DNA, the CDR3 is TGTGCCAGCACTCCAGGGGGACAGCTTAATTCACCCCTCCACTTT. Its translation: CASTPGGQLNSPLHF.

The chain carries TRBV10-2 and TRBJ1-1; D gene unclear. Germline loops: CDR1 WSHSY, CDR2 SAAADI. The CDR3 has 13 residues. The ends were cut back, 3 bases at V and 2 bases at J, with 7 bases in the middle. DNA for the CDR3: TGCGCCAGCAGTGACTGGGAAAACACTGAAGCTTTCTTT. It translates to CASSDWENTEAFF.

This chain's CDR3 is CASAYTDSWGSDTQYF. The CDR3 nucleotides are TGTGCCAGCGCCTATACGGACTCCTGGGGATCAGATACGCAGTATTTT. The rearrangement uses TRBV7-9 and TRBJ2-3; perhaps TRBD2 as D (5 bases). The CDR3 is 16 residues long. V was shortened by 8 bases and J by 4 bases, with 22 bases between the two germline ends. CDR1 and CDR2 (germline): SEHNR, FQNEAQ (reference sequence).

The V and J genes are TRBV9 and TRBJ1-1, with D perhaps matching TRBD1 (5 bases). CDR1 SGDLS and CDR2 YYNGEE come from the germline V gene. There are 13 residues in the CDR3. V shed 1 base and J shed 9 bases, with 13 bases lying between them. In DNA form, the CDR3 reads TGTGCCAGCAGCGTACAAGGGGCGGGGCAAGCTTTCTTT. Amino acids: CASSVQGAGQAFF.

J is TRBJ1-2 and V is TRBV30; D not certain. The germline V gene encodes CDR1 GTSNPN and CDR2 SVGIG (reference sequence). The CDR3 sequence is 11 residues long. The V gene lost 7 bases and the J gene lost 4 bases, with 10 bases spanning the gap. The CDR3 protein is CASTNFYGYTF. For the CDR3, the DNA is TGTGCCTCTACAAACTTCTATGGCTACACCTTC.

The chain combines TRBV6-4 with TRBJ1-5; D call uncertain. The CDR3 runs to 16 residues. From germline, CDR1 is MRHNA and CDR2 SNTAGT. Trimming removed 5 bases at V and 4 bases at J, with 18 bases between. The CDR3 DNA follows: TGTGCCAGCAGTCCGGACGGCTTACTTCCTAATCAGCCCCAGCATTTT. It is translated as CASSPDGLLPNQPQHF.

This clone came up a few times. V gene TRBV4-2 combines with J gene TRBJ2-2, with D possibly TRBD1 on 5 matching bases. The CDR3 covers 15 residues. Trimming pared 3 bases from V and 5 bases from J, leaving 13 bases between. CDR1 LGHNA and CDR2 YNFKEQ come from the germline V gene. CDR3: CASSQPVDRTGELFF. DNA for the CDR3: TGTGCCAGCAGCCAGCCGGTCGACAGAACCGGGGAGCTGTTTTTT.